This T cell receptor beta chain was recorded in a study of shared clonotypes between healthy human individuals. Per germline, CDR1 MNHEY and CDR2 SMNVEV (reference sequence). Trimming removed 6 bases from V and 8 bases from J, with 13 bases in between. The CDR3 is made up of 13 amino acids. Only in-frame clones appear in the TCRdb table, and some are missing; sequencing was by immunoSEQ multiplex PCR. Of some 700,000 clones in the sample, 90% were seen once. For this clone: Its antigen is not identified.

The donors were adults (healthy and HIV-negative) with no recent acute infections or vaccinations. The study drew all its donors from Caucasian adults living in Nashville, Tennessee. Study findings and constraints: Memory subsets generally showed smaller estimated richness than naive subsets did.

The source of this sequence is a man between 18 and 35 years old in good health. Some clones in this sample may be carry-over from other donors' samples. The sequencing sample was made of memory CD8+ T cells from PBMCs. This sample's subset: CD45RO+ cells pooled with CCR7-negative TemRA cells. The chain uses TRBV27 and TRBJ1-4; D not certain. In DNA, the CDR3 is TGTGCCAGCAGCTTCTCCAGGAGAGAAAAACTGTTTTTT. This sequence encodes CASSFSRREKLFF.